This T cell receptor (beta chain) was sequenced in a study of blood T cell repertoires in COVID-19. Looking at the study overall: Spain, Italy and the United States supplied samples that represented acute and convalescent COVID-19. The cDNA or gDNA used as material had been derived from T cells, B-cell-depleted T cells, or PBMCs.

With V trimmed by 5 bases and J by 0 bases, 11 bases remained unmatched. CDR3 length: 17 amino acids. Germline V CDR1 and CDR2: MNHEY, SMNVEV (reference sequence). Repertoires were generated with immunoSEQ multiplex PCR, while TCRdb's copy carries only in-frame clones and drops some. The sample shows hundreds of thousands of clones, approximately 89% of them seen only once. The sequenced sample was peripheral blood. The chain has TRBV27 and TRBJ1-2, with 8 bases aligning to TRBD1. The receptor's source is a woman in her seventies with COVID-19, enrolled during active disease. The CDR3 DNA follows: TGTGCCAGCAGTCGTAGGACAGGGCCAAATACTAACTATGGCTACACCTTC. It encodes CASSRRTGPNTNYGYTF.